There are many counts of the clone carrying this T cell receptor (beta chain). This specimen belongs to a study of low-dose radiotherapy and immunotherapy resistance in tumors. In the study overall: From cycle 1 day 1, patients took oral aspirin 300 mg every day for four cycles.

V was shortened by 5 bases and J by 2 bases, with 10 bases between the two germline ends. The CDR3 has 13 residues. Germline loops: CDR1 SQVTM, CDR2 ANQGSEA. First-strand cDNA relied on TRAV- and TRBV-specific primers spanning alpha and beta chains. A constant-region primer paired with the V-primer adapter amplified TCRs over approximately 20 PCR cycles. MiXCR, applied by TCRdb to the reads, yields one record per CDR3 protein. The sample comprises around 79,000 distinct CDR3 sequences, approximately 17% of which are singletons, and 5.5% to 6% rests with the top ten. Specified time point: before trial treatment.

This rearrangement joins TRBV29-1 to TRBJ1-5; a possible D gene is TRBD1 (5 bases). The source was PBMCs, collected before treatment. The clonotype comes from a male donor with prostate cancer. The CDR3 DNA is TGCAGCGTTCGTGGGGACGGCAATCAGCCCCAGCATTTT. Its translation is CSVRGDGNQPQHF.